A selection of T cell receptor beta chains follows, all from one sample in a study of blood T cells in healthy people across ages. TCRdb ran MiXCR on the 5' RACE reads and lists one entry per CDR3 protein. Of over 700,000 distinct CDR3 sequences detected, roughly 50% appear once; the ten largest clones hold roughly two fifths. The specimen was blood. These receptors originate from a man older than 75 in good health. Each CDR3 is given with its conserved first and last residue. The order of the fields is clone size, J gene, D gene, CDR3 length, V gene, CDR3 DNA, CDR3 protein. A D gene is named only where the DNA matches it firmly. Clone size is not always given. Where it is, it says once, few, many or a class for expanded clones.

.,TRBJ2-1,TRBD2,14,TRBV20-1,TGCAGTGCTAGAGGCCTAGCGGGAAACAATGAGCAGTTCTTC,CSARGLAGNNEQFF
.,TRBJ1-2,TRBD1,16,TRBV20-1,TGCAGTGCTAGAGATACCGCGGGACAGGGCAACTATGGCTACACCTTC,CSARDTAGQGNYGYTF
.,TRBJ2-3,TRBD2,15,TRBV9,TGTGCCAGCAGCGTAGTGGCGGGAGACACAGATACGCAGTATTTT,CASSVVAGDTDTQYF
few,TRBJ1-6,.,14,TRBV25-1,TGTGCCAGCAGGCTCTCCGCGGGGGGATCACCCCTCCACTTT,CASRLSAGGSPLHF
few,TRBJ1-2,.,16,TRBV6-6,TGTGCCAGCAGTTACTCGAGGGACCCCAGCTACTATGGCTACACCTTC,CASSYSRDPSYYGYTF
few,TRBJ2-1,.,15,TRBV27,TGTGCCAGCAGTTCCTTCGAGGCGGGATGGAATGAGCAGTTCTTC,CASSSFEAGWNEQFF
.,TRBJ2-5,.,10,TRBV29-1,TGCAGCGTCCCGGGGGTAGACCAGTACTTC,CSVPGVDQYF
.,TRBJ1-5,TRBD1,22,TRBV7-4,TGTGCCAGCAGCTTAGGCCCCCTCCAAGGACAGGGGACCAAATATAGCAATCAGCCCCAGCATTTT,CASSLGPLQGQGTKYSNQPQHF
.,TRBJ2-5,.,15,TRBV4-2,TGTGCCAGCAGCCAAGATAGGAGCATCCAAGAGACCCAGTACTTC,CASSQDRSIQETQYF
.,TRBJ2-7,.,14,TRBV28,TGTGCCAGCAGTCCCCACAGGGAGCTCTACGAGCAGTACTTC,CASSPHRELYEQYF
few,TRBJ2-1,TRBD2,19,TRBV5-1,TGCGCCAGCAGCTTGGTCCTCTTTAGTAGCGGGAGTTTAGACAATGAGCAGTTCTTC,CASSLVLFSSGSLDNEQFF
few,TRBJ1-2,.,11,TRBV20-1,TGCAGTGCTCGGGGGGGGTATGGCTACACCTTC,CSARGGYGYTF
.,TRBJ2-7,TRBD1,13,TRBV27,TGTGCCAGCAGGCCAGACAGGGGCTACGAGCAGTACTTC,CASRPDRGYEQYF
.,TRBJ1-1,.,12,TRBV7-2,TGTGCCAGCAGCCTCCGACGAAATCAAGCTTTCTTT,CASSLRRNQAFF
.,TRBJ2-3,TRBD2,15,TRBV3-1,TGTGCCAGCAGCCAAGGAACTAGCGGTCCCCGGACGCAGTATTTT,CASSQGTSGPRTQYF
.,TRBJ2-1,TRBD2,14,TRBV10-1,TGCGCCAGCAGTGTCGCGGGAGGGGACAATGAGCAGTTCTTC,CASSVAGGDNEQFF
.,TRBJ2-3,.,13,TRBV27,TGTGCCAGCAGTGTATTAGGGGCTAATACGCAGTATTTT,CASSVLGANTQYF
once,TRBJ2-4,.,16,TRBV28,TGTGCCAGCAGTTTACGAGGGCGGGCAGCCAAAAACATTCAGTACTTC,CASSLRGRAAKNIQYF
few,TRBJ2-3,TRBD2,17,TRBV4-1,TGCGCCAGCAGCCCACCGGGACTAGCGGGAGTTGCCAGATACGCGTATTTT,CASSPPGLAGVARYAYF
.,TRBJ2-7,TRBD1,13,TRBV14,TGTGCCAGCAGCCATCTAGACAGGGCCGAGCAGTACTTC,CASSHLDRAEQYF
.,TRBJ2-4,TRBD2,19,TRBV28,TGTGCCAGCAGCCTCCGGGCTAGCGGGAGAGAGCTAGCCAAAAACATTCAGTACTTC,CASSLRASGRELAKNIQYF
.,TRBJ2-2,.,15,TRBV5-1,TGCGCCAGCAGCTTAGGGGACGCGAACACCGGGGAGCTGTTTTTT,CASSLGDANTGELFF
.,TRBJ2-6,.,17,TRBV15,TGTGCCACCAGCAGGGACGGTGCAAGCTCTGGGGCCAACGTCCTGACTTTC,CATSRDGASSGANVLTF
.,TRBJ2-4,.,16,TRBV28,TGTGCCAGCGGGTCCGCAGGGGAGGCGGCCAAAAACATTCAGTACTTC,CASGSAGEAAKNIQYF
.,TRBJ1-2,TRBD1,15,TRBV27,TGTGCCAGCAGTTTATCGGGAGCAGGGGGGGGTGGCTACACCTTC,CASSLSGAGGGGYTF
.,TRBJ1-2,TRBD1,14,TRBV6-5,TGTGCCAGCAGTTACTCTGGACAGGGCCGGGGCTACACCTTC,CASSYSGQGRGYTF
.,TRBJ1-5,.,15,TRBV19,TGTGCCAGTCGCCGGGGCAGGGAAGGCAATCAGCCCCAGCATTTT,CASRRGREGNQPQHF
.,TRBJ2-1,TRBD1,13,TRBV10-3,TGTGCCATCAGTGATGCAGGGGGCAGTGAGCAGTTCTTC,CAISDAGGSEQFF
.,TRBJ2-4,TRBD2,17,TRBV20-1,TGCAGTGCTAGGGGGGGACTAGCGGGGGCGGGCAAAAACATTCAGTACTTC,CSARGGLAGAGKNIQYF
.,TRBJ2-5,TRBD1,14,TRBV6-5,TGTGCCAGCAGACGCCTGACAGGGTTGGAGACCCAGTACTTC,CASRRLTGLETQYF
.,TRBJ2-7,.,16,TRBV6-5,TGTGCCAGCACCCCGAGGGGTACCAACAGTTTCTACGAGCAGTACTTC,CASTPRGTNSFYEQYF
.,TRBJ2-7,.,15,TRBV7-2,TGTGCCAGCAGCTTAGTAAGGGTCCTCTCCTACGAGCGGTACTTC,CASSLVRVLSYERYF
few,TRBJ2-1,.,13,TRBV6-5,TGTGCCAGCAGTCCACCCATCGGCAATGAGCAGTTCTTC,CASSPPIGNEQFF
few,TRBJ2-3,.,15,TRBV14,TGTGCCAGCAGCCAAGATCTAGTCCCCACAGATACGCAGTATTTT,CASSQDLVPTDTQYF
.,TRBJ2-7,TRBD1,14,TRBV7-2,TGTGCCAGCAGCCCGGACAGGAAAACCTACGAGCAGTACTTC,CASSPDRKTYEQYF
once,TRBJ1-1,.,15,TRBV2,TGTGCCAGCAGTGAAGCTGGCGGGCGCGGAGTATCAGCTTTCTTT,CASSEAGGRGVSAFF
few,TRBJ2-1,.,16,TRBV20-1,TGCAGTGCTAGTTTGAGCGTAGCGGCTAACTACAATGAGCAGTTCTTC,CSASLSVAANYNEQFF
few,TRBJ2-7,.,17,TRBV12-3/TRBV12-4,TGTGCCAGCAGTCCGATGCTTCCCGCATTACGGCCCTACGAGCAGTACTTC,CASSPMLPALRPYEQYF
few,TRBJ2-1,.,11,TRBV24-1,TGTGCCACCGCCGCATACAATGAGCAGTTCTTC,CATAAYNEQFF
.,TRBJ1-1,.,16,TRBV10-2,TGCGCCAGCAGTGAGCCAACCCTGGGAGGGAGCACTGAAGCTTTCTTT,CASSEPTLGGSTEAFF